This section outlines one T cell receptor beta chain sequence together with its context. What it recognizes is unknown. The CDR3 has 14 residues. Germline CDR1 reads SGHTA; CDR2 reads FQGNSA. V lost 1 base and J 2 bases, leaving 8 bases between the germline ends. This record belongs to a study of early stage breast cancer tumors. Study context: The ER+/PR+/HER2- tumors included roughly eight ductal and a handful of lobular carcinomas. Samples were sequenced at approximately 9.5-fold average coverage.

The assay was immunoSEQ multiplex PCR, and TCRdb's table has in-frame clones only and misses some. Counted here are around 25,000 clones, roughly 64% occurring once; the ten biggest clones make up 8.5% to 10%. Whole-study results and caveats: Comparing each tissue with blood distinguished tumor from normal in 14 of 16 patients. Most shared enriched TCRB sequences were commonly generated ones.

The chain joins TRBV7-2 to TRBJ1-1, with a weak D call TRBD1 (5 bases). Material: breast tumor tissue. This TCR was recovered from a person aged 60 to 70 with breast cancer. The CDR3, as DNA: TGTGCCAGCAGCTTAGGGCAGGGAAACACTGAAGCTTTCTTT. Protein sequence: CASSLGQGNTEAFF. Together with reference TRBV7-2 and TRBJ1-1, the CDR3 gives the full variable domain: GAGVSQSPSNKVTEKGKDVELRCDPISGHTALYWYRQSLGQGLEFLIYFQGNSAPDKSGLPSDRFSAERTGGSVSTLTIQRTQQEDSAVYLCASSLGQGNTEAFFGQGTRLTVV.